Each of the 26 T cell receptor beta chains below was sequenced from the same sample in a study of blood T cell repertoires in COVID-19 (dated by TCRdb to between 2020 and 2021). Preparation of the library involved the immunoSEQ multiplex PCR assay. TCRdb took this table from immuneACCESS and kept in-frame rearrangements with V and J called. Such tables lack part of the clones; where checked against another copy, unresolved V genes explain under half of the gap, and the rest is unexplained. For this sample there are under 150,000 clones; 70% to 80% appear just once. The ten largest account for approximately 3.6% of the sample. Sequencing was performed on peripheral blood. These receptors originate from a man aged 55-75 years with acute or convalescent COVID-19.

The chain recombines TRBV27 with TRBJ2-3; no firm D call. CDR1 is MNHEY, CDR2 SMNVEV, per germline (reference sequence). The CDR3 runs to 14 residues. V lost 6 bases to trimming and J lost 3 bases, with 13 bases between them. Here the CDR3 reads CASSPSTRTDTQYF. The CDR3 region has the DNA TGTGCCAGCAGCCCCTCGACACGGACAGATACGCAGTATTTT.

The V and J genes are TRBV24-1 and TRBJ2-7; tentative D call: TRBD1 (5 bases). Per germline, CDR1 KGHDR and CDR2 SFDVKD. The V end was cut by 3 bases, the J end by 4 bases, with 9 bases between. This CDR3 spans 13 amino acids. CDR3 sequence (DNA): TGTGCCACCAGTGATGCACCAGGGTACGAGCAGTACTTC. It specifies CATSDAPGYEQYF.

The chain's CDR3 is CANARTGGVDTQYF. In nucleotides, the CDR3 is TGTGCCAACGCTAGGACAGGGGGCGTTGATACGCAGTATTTT. The chain joins TRBV18 to TRBJ2-3; 11 bases fit TRBD1. Germline-derived CDR1 and CDR2 are KGHSH and LQKENI. The CDR3 consists of 14 residues. The V and J ends lost 10 bases and 6 bases, in that order; junction bases with no gene match: 9.

The V call is TRBV3-1 (or the pseudogene TRBV3-2), the J call TRBJ2-1; the match to TRBD2 covers 7 bases. CDR1 is LGHDT, CDR2 YNNKEL, per germline (reference sequence). The junction had 8 bases not matched to a gene; V was cut back by 2 bases and J by 7 bases. This CDR3 spans 15 amino acids. The CDR3 region has the DNA TGTGCCAGCAGCCAACCCAACTCCGGGGGGAATGAGCAGTTCTTC. Translated, it gives CASSQPNSGGNEQFF.

The chain couples TRBV27 to TRBJ2-7; 7 bases map to TRBD1. Germline V gives CDR1 MNHEY, CDR2 SMNVEV (reference sequence). Trimming at V came to 3 bases and at J to 5 bases, leaving 13 bases not matched to a gene. The CDR3 has 16 residues. CDR3 nucleotides: TGTGCCAGCAGTTTTTACGGGGTACAGGGGATTCACGAGCAGTACTTC. Translating gives CASSFYGVQGIHEQYF.

The genes are TRBV7-9 and TRBJ1-4; 10 bases line up with TRBD1. Germline lookup yields CDR1 SEHNR and CDR2 FQNEAQ (reference sequence). The ends lost 5 bases at V and 6 bases at J; junction bases unmatched: 6. This CDR3 has 15 residues. The CDR3: CASSKTGTGDEKLFF. The CDR3 DNA reads TGTGCCAGCAGCAAAACCGGGACAGGGGATGAAAAACTGTTTTTT.

The chain employs TRBV5-1 and TRBJ2-3; 14 nucleotides match TRBD2. This CDR3 region has 17 residues. Germline V gives CDR1 SGHRS, CDR2 YFSETQ. Trimming at V came to 5 bases and at J to 3 bases, leaving 8 bases not matched to a gene. The CDR3 DNA reads TGCGCCAGCAGAATTGGGACTAGCGGGAGATTAACAGATACGCAGTATTTT. Its protein product is CASRIGTSGRLTDTQYF.

This clone appeared a few times. CDR3 DNA sequence: TGTGCCAGCAGTTATACAAGCAATCAGCCCCAGCATTTT. Protein product: CASSYTSNQPQHF. V is TRBV6-2 or TRBV6-3 and J is TRBJ1-5; D gene unclear. The V gene lost 3 bases and the J gene lost 1 base, with 4 bases spanning the gap. The CDR3 covers 13 residues. Germline assignment: CDR1 MNHEY and CDR2 SVGEGT.

The gene calls are TRBV30 and TRBJ2-6; weak D call: TRBD1 (6 bases). The CDR3 is 16 residues long. Germline CDR1 is GTSNPN and CDR2 is SVGIG (reference sequence). The CDR3 spells CASSTGSRTGANVLTF. CDR3 nucleotides: TGTGCGTCGTCCACAGGGTCAAGAACTGGGGCCAACGTCCTGACTTTC.

The chain combines TRBV28 with TRBJ1-2; D gene unclear. Trimming stripped 2 bases from V and 7 bases from J, with 14 bases between. Germline V gene sequence: CDR1 MDHEN, CDR2 SYDVKM. The CDR3 loop spans 14 amino acids. The CDR3 DNA is TGTGCCAGCAGTTTACAGGCCCTGGTGGCTGGCTACACCTTC. Residues: CASSLQALVAGYTF.

The rearrangement uses TRBV29-1 and TRBJ2-3; 7 bases are shared with TRBD1. The length of the CDR3 is 17 residues. Trimming at V came to 5 bases and at J to 2 bases, leaving 16 bases not matched to a gene. CDR1 and CDR2 from the germline V gene are SQVTM and ANQGSEA. The CDR3, as DNA: TGCAGCGTTATCTTGCTGTCCACCGACAGGGTCACAGATACGCAGTATTTT. This encodes CSVILLSTDRVTDTQYF.

This clone was seen a handful of times. Written as DNA, the CDR3 is TGTGCCAGCAGCTTAGAGATTGACGGGGGTTTTCGCTCACCCCTCCACTTT. Translating gives CASSLEIDGGFRSPLHF. This sequence joins TRBV7-8 and TRBJ1-6, with a weak D call TRBD1 (5 bases). Germline values: CDR1 SGHVS, CDR2 FQNEAQ. The CDR3 contains 17 residues. Deletions cut 1 base from V and 10 bases from J, with 20 bases between.

The DNA for the CDR3 is TGTGCCAGCTCACCACTTCCTGGACAGGGGACCCACGAGCAGTACTTC. It translates to CASSPLPGQGTHEQYF. The chain links TRBV18 to TRBJ2-7, with 9 positions matching TRBD1. The length of the CDR3 is 16 residues. V dropped 1 base and J dropped 5; count of bases not matched to a gene: 9. Germline CDR1 and CDR2: KGHSH and LQKENI.

The chain recombines TRBV3-1 (or the pseudogene TRBV3-2) with TRBJ2-1; a weak D match, TRBD2 (5 bases). V lost 5 bases and J 1 base, leaving 18 bases between the germline ends. The CDR3 length is 17 residues. Germline V gene lookup returns CDR1 LGHDT and CDR2 YNNKEL (reference sequence). CDR3 amino acids: CASSSSDLGWSYNEQFF. CDR3 DNA sequence: TGTGCCAGCAGCTCCTCGGACTTAGGATGGTCCTACAATGAGCAGTTCTTC.

V and J are TRBV24-1 and TRBJ2-1, with 9 bases lining up with TRBD1. Trimming took 2 bases from V and 3 from J; bases not matched to a gene: 4. This CDR3 is built from 16 residues. Per germline, CDR1 KGHDR and CDR2 SFDVKD. CDR3: CATSDSPGQGYNEQFF. The CDR3 DNA reads TGTGCCACCAGTGATTCTCCGGGACAGGGCTACAATGAGCAGTTCTTC.

V usage is TRBV6-5 and J usage is TRBJ2-1, with D possibly TRBD1 on 6 matching bases. V was clipped by 7 bases and J by 4 bases, with 14 bases between them. Germline-derived CDR1 and CDR2 are MNHEY and SVGAGI. The CDR3 covers 14 residues. The CDR3 nucleotides read TGTGCCAGCACTCCGGGACAAAGATACAATGAGCAGTTCTTC. This gives the protein CASTPGQRYNEQFF.

The chain couples TRBV27 to TRBJ2-3, with D hard to call. V shed 3 bases and J shed 1 base, with 11 bases lying between them. The CDR3 extends over 15 amino acids. Germline-derived CDR1 and CDR2 are MNHEY and SMNVEV (reference sequence). CDR3 protein: CASSFAGFGTDTQYF. The CDR3 bases are TGTGCCAGCAGTTTCGCCGGGTTCGGCACAGATACGCAGTATTTT.

The rearrangement joins TRBV11-2 to TRBJ2-7; weak D call: TRBD1 (5 bases). The ends were cut back, 4 bases at V and 1 base at J, with 14 bases in the middle. There are 15 residues in the CDR3. From germline, CDR1 is SGHAT and CDR2 FQNNGV. The CDR3 is CASSSIRGPSYEQYF. Here the CDR3 DNA reads TGTGCCAGCAGCTCTATAAGGGGCCCTTCCTACGAGCAGTACTTC.

This rearrangement joins TRBV5-1 to TRBJ2-3; TRBD1 aligns across 7 bases. CDR1 and CDR2 (germline): SGHRS, YFSETQ. The CDR3 is 14 residues long. V shed 3 bases and J 1 base; nucleotides not matched to a gene: 2. DNA of the CDR3: TGCGCCAGCAGCTCTCAGGGGGGCACAGATACGCAGTATTTT. This sequence encodes CASSSQGGTDTQYF.

The gene calls are TRBV2 and TRBJ2-5, with 8 bases identical to TRBD2. Germline-derived CDR1 and CDR2 are SNHLY and FYNNEI. The CDR3 runs to 15 residues. Unmatched junction bases numbered 9, after V lost 7 bases and J lost 2 bases. In DNA, the CDR3 is TGTGCCAGCACCTCCCGGGAGGGCCGGCAAGAGACCCAGTACTTC. Encoded protein: CASTSREGRQETQYF.

The chain combines TRBV27 with TRBJ2-7; 7 nucleotides line up with TRBD1. The CDR3 runs 13 residues. The V segment lost 3 bases and the J segment 6 bases; nucleotides outside the gene matches: 5. The germline V gene encodes CDR1 MNHEY and CDR2 SMNVEV (reference sequence). CDR3 DNA sequence: TGTGCCAGCAGTTTGAGAGGGGGCGCCGAGCAGTACTTC. Amino acid sequence: CASSLRGGAEQYF.

V gene TRBV6-5 combines with J gene TRBJ2-2; D might be TRBD1 (6 bases). V gave up 6 bases and J gave up 4 bases, with 15 bases separating them. The CDR3 loop spans 15 amino acids. Germline V gene data show CDR1 as MNHEY and CDR2 as SVGAGI. CDR3 nucleotide sequence: TGTGCCAGCAGAGCCAACAGGGTGGGCACCGGGGAGCTGTTTTTT. Amino acids: CASRANRVGTGELFF.

This chain uses TRBV18 with TRBJ2-7, with D possibly being TRBD2 (5 bases). CDR3 length: 14 amino acids. V dropped 2 bases and J dropped 0 bases, with 8 bases sitting between them. The germline V gene encodes CDR1 KGHSH and CDR2 LQKENI. The CDR3 DNA reads as TGTGCCAGCTCACCAACGGGGAGCTCCTACGAGCAGTACTTC. It encodes CASSPTGSSYEQYF.

The chain employs TRBV6-5 and TRBJ1-3, with unresolved D. Trimming took 7 bases from V and 2 from J, leaving 6 bases between them. CDR1 is MNHEY, CDR2 SVGAGI, per germline. The length of the CDR3 is 12 residues. The CDR3 DNA sequence: TGTGCCAGCAACGGGGCTGGAAACACCATATATTTT. Protein: CASNGAGNTIYF.

The chain uses TRBV27 and TRBJ2-5; D might be TRBD2 (5 bases). The germline V and J ends were trimmed by 3 bases and 3 bases, with 8 bases remaining between them. In germline, CDR1 is MNHEY, CDR2 SMNVEV (reference sequence). The CDR3 sequence is 13 residues long. CDR3 loop: CASSLTTKETQYF. CDR3 sequence (DNA): TGTGCCAGCAGTTTGACTACTAAAGAGACCCAGTACTTC.

The table lists this clone with a count of one. This rearrangement joins TRBV2 to TRBJ2-1; D gene unclear. V dropped 7 bases and J dropped 0 bases, with 7 bases sitting between them. Germline assignment: CDR1 SNHLY and CDR2 FYNNEI. This CDR3 has 13 residues. DNA of the CDR3: TGTGCCAGCACCTTTTACTCCTACAATGAGCAGTTCTTC. This encodes CASTFYSYNEQFF.